The clone carrying this TCR beta chain appeared a few times. The antigen is not known. The investigators amplified TCR beta CDR3 regions from RNA transcripts. Initially, a first-round RT-PCR of the TCR CDR3 employed the HTBI primer set. TCRdb processed the multiplex PCR reads anew with MiXCR; each CDR3 protein has one entry. This sample has approximately 410,000 distinct CDR3 sequences, with approximately 13% found just once. The data stem from a study of T cells in Graves' hyperthyroidism and ophthalmopathy. Study-wide context: Upon initial diagnosis and before any treatment, peripheral blood was collected. Study-wide findings and caveats: In the blood, most expanded thyroid clonotypes above 0.001 appeared as well.

Germline CDR1 is MDHEN and CDR2 is SYDVKM. The CDR3 is 14 residues long. The V end was cut by 2 bases, the J end by 7 bases, with 14 bases between. V usage is TRBV28 and J usage is TRBJ1-1; D is unresolved. The sample consisted of blood. The TCR was taken from a woman younger than 30 with Graves' hyperthyroidism. CDR3 protein: CASSLPQRPDEAFF. CDR3 DNA: TGTGCCAGCAGTTTACCCCAGCGCCCTGATGAAGCTTTCTTT.